This T cell receptor (beta chain) was retrieved from a study of blood T cell repertoires in COVID-19. Study summary: Italy, Spain and the United States were the sources of the convalescent and acute COVID-19 samples. T cells, B-cell-depleted T cells, or PBMCs supplied cDNA or gDNA.

Methods used by the authors: Amplified reference gene primers provided the basis for estimating nucleated cell counts. TCRdb's copy holds only in-frame clones and misses some; the assay was immunoSEQ multiplex PCR. Clone size and the V and J calls come from that table; the DNA yielded D and trimming. The data show under 95,000 clones, around three quarters seen once. This clone was observed at least ten times. The CDR3 covers 14 residues. V dropped 7 bases and J dropped 3 bases, with 16 bases sitting between them. CDR1 is SNHLY and CDR2 is FYNNEI in the germline V gene. The V and J genes are TRBV2 and TRBJ2-7, with a possible D match to TRBD1 (6 bases). The receptor was isolated from a man in his sixties with active or convalescent COVID-19. The specimen sequenced was peripheral blood. CDR3 coding DNA: TGTGCCAGCAATGGGGGCTCCCTGGACTACGAGCAGTACTTC. Protein sequence: CASNGGSLDYEQYF.